One sample yielded the 13 T cell receptor beta chains listed below, sequenced in a study of blood T cell repertoires in COVID-19. The repertoire was sequenced with immunoSEQ multiplex PCR; TCRdb's copy has only in-frame clones and lacks some. Among more than 200,000 clones, approximately 88% were seen once, and the ten largest hold about 4%. Sequencing was performed on PBMCs or T cells enriched from blood (not recorded which). The receptors were gathered from a woman in her twenties or thirties who had been exposed to COVID-19.

This clone came up once. J is TRBJ2-2 and V is TRBV5-1, with D possibly being TRBD2 (6 bases). V lost 0 bases and J 3 bases, leaving 9 bases between the germline ends. This CDR3 comprises 15 residues. The germline V gene encodes CDR1 SGHRS and CDR2 YFSETQ. The CDR3 sequence: CASSLGGTHTGELFF. The CDR3 DNA reads TGCGCCAGCAGCTTGGGTGGGACTCACACCGGGGAGCTGTTTTTT. Drawing the rest from reference TRBV5-1 and TRBJ2-2, the complete variable domain is KAGVTQTPRYLIKTRGQQVTLSCSPISGHRSVSWYQQTPGQGLQFLFEYFSETQRNKGNFPGRFSGRQFSNSRSEMNVSTLELGDSALYLCASSLGGTHTGELFFGEGSRLTVL.

The rearrangement uses TRBV10-3 and TRBJ1-4; 8 bases are shared with TRBD1. Unmatched junction bases numbered 7, after V lost 11 bases and J lost 8 bases. The CDR3 consists of 12 residues. The germline V gene has CDR1 ENHRY and CDR2 SYGVKD. As DNA, the CDR3 is TGTGCCGCCAAGGACAGGGAAGAAAAACTGTTTTTT. This gives the protein CAAKDREEKLFF.

A single count supports this clone. The V gene is TRBV28, the J gene TRBJ2-1, with D tentatively TRBD2 (5 bases). V lost 5 bases and J 7 bases, leaving 12 bases between the germline ends. Per the germline V gene, CDR1 is MDHEN and CDR2 is SYDVKM. The CDR3 is 13 residues long. The CDR3 nucleotides read TGTGCCAGCAGTCCTCAAACGGGGAATGAGCAGTTCTTC. Translating it yields CASSPQTGNEQFF.

This clone showed up just a few times. This chain uses TRBV30 with TRBJ1-2; a weak D match, TRBD1 (6 bases). The germline V gene has CDR1 GTSNPN and CDR2 SVGIG (reference sequence). With 4 bases removed from V and 4 bases from J, the gap between germline ends came to 7 bases. The CDR3 runs to 11 residues. The CDR3 sequence: CAWIGGYGYTF. The CDR3 DNA reads as TGTGCCTGGATAGGGGGCTATGGCTACACCTTC.

As regards this clone: At one end the junction does not follow the germline gene, possibly because of a read error. The V call is TRBV6-5, the J call TRBJ2-7; tentatively, D is TRBD1 (5 bases). The germline CDR1 and CDR2 sequences are MNHEY and SVGAGI. CDR3 length: 13 residues. The CDR3 nucleotides are TGTGCCAGCAGTGACTCGCAGGGCGACGAGCAGTACTTC. The encoded protein is CASSDSQGDEQYF.

In the case of this clone: Different DNA sequences within this sample yield the same CDR3. V is TRBV12-3 or TRBV12-4 and J is TRBJ1-2; 8 bases fit TRBD1. The CDR3 contains 13 residues. The V gene end was trimmed by 5 bases and the J gene end by 3 bases; junction bases not matched to a gene: 2. The CDR3 DNA reads TGTGCCAGCAGTCCGACAGGGGACTATGGCTACACCTTC. Translation gives CASSPTGDYGYTF.

The chain has TRBV24-1 and TRBJ1-2, with TRBD1 matching over 10 bases. After removal of 4 bases from V and 7 bases from J, the junction contained 5 bases not matched to a gene. Germline values: CDR1 KGHDR, CDR2 SFDVKD. The CDR3 length is 14 residues. The CDR3 nucleotides are TGTGCCACCAGTGACCGGGACAGGGGATTTGGCTACACCTTC. This sequence encodes CATSDRDRGFGYTF.

The rearrangement joins TRBV6-4 to TRBJ2-2, with 9 bases that match TRBD1. Germline CDR1 is MRHNA and CDR2 is SNTAGT. This CDR3 region has 12 residues. V lost 10 bases and J lost 7; bases outside the gene matches: 4. The CDR3: CATRTGVGELFF. The DNA of the CDR3 is TGTGCCACCCGGACAGGGGTCGGGGAGCTGTTTTTT.

The V gene is TRBV7-3, the J gene TRBJ2-1; D gene ambiguous. The CDR3 totals 15 residues. Deletions cut 5 bases from V and 0 bases from J, with 11 bases between. Germline V gene lookup returns CDR1 SGHTA and CDR2 FQGTGA. CDR3 residues: CASSQDKNSYNEQFF. In nucleotides, the CDR3 is TGTGCCAGCAGCCAAGACAAAAACTCCTACAATGAGCAGTTCTTC. The whole variable domain, remainder taken from reference TRBV7-3 and TRBJ2-1, is GAGVSQTPSNKVTEKGKYVELRCDPISGHTALYWYRQSLGQGPEFLIYFQGTGAADDSGLPNDRFFAVRPEGSVSTLKIQRTERGDSAVYLCASSQDKNSYNEQFFGPGTRLTVL.

This clone has a handful of counts. The gene calls are TRBV30 and TRBJ1-2; TRBD1 aligns across 9 bases. This CDR3 comprises 13 residues. After removal of 2 bases from V and 6 bases from J, the junction contained 4 bases not matched to a gene. In germline, CDR1 is GTSNPN, CDR2 SVGIG (reference sequence). This CDR3 reads CAWSFGTGNGYTF. Written as DNA, the CDR3 is TGTGCCTGGAGTTTCGGGACAGGGAATGGCTACACCTTC.

The chain couples TRBV7-9 to TRBJ1-4, with 7 bases matching TRBD1. CDR3 length: 15 amino acids. With 3 bases clipped from V and 3 bases from J, the junction kept 4 bases outside the gene matches. Looked up from germline, CDR1 is SEHNR and CDR2 is FQNEAQ (reference sequence). The CDR3 bases are TGTGCCAGCAGCTTTCCCACAGGGGCTAATGAAAAACTGTTTTTT. Translation gives CASSFPTGANEKLFF.

This sequence joins TRBV19 and TRBJ1-2; D unresolved. The CDR3 is made up of 13 amino acids. Trimming cost V 3 bases and J 2 bases, with 7 bases left between them. Germline lookup yields CDR1 LNHDA and CDR2 SQIVND (reference sequence). CDR3 DNA sequence: TGTGCCAGTAGTATGTTCCAGAACTATGGCTACACCTTC. As protein: CASSMFQNYGYTF.

The chain couples TRBV5-1 to TRBJ2-1; TRBD2 matches 11 bases. The CDR3 loop spans 16 amino acids. V was pared by 5 bases and J by 7 bases, with 11 bases of the junction left unmatched. Germline CDR1 SGHRS, CDR2 YFSETQ. The CDR3: CASRGSLAGGRNEQFF. CDR3 DNA: TGCGCCAGCAGGGGATCTCTAGCGGGAGGTAGGAATGAGCAGTTCTTC.